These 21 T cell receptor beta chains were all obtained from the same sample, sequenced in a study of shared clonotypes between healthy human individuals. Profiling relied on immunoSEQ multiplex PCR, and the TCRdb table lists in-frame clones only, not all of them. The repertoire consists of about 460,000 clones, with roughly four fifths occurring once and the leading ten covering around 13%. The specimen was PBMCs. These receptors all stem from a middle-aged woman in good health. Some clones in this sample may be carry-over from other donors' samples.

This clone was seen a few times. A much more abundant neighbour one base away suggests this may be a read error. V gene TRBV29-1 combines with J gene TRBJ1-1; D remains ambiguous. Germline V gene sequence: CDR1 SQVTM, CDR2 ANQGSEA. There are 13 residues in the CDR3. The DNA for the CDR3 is TGCAGCGTTGAGGGCGGCGGGAACGCTGAAGCTTTCTTT. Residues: CSVEGGGNAEAFF.

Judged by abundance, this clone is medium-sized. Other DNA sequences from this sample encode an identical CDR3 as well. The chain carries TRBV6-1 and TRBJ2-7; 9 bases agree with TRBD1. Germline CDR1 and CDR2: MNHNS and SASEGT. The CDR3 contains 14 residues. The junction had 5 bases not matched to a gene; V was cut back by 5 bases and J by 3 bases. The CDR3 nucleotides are TGTGCCAGCAGTCCGACAGGGGGGCTCTACGAGCAGTACTTC. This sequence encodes CASSPTGGLYEQYF.

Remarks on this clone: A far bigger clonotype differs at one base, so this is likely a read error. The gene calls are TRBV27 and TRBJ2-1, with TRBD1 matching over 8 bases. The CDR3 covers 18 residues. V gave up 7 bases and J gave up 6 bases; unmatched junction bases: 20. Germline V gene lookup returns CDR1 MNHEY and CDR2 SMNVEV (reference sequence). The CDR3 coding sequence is TGTGCCAGCAATCCCCAAGGACAGGGAGCAGTAGGAGTCAATGAGCAGTTCTTC. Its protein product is CASNPQGQGAVGVNEQFF.

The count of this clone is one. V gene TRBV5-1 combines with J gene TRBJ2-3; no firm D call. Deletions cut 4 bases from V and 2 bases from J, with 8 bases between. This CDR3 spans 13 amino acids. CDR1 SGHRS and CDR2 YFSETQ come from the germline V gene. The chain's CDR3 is CASSKAYTDTQYF. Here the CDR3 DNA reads TGCGCCAGCAGCAAGGCATACACAGATACGCAGTATTTT.

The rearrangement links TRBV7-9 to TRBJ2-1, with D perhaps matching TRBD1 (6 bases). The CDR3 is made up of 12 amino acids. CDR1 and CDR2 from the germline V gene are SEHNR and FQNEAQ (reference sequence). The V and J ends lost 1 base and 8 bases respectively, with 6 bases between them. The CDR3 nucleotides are TGTGCCAGCAGCTTAGGGACAGATGAGCAGTTCTTC. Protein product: CASSLGTDEQFF.

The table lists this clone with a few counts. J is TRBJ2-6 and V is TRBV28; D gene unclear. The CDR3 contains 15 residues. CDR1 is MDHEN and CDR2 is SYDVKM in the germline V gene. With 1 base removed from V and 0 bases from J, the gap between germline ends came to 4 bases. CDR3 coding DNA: TGTGCCAGCAGTTTATTCCGCTCTGGGGCCAACGTCCTGACTTTC. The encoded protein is CASSLFRSGANVLTF.

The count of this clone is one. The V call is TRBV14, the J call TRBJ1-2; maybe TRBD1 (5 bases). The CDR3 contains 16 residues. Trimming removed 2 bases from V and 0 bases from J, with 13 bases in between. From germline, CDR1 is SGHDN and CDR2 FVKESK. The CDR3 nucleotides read TGTGCCAGCAGCCAAAAACAGGAGAGGCCTAACTATGGCTACACCTTC. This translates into CASSQKQERPNYGYTF.

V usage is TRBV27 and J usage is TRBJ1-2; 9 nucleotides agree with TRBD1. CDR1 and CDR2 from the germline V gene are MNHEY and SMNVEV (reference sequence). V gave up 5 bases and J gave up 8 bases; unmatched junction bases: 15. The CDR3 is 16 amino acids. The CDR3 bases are TGTGCCAGCAGTCCCCGGGACAGGGAACGCTCGGGGGGCTACACCTTC. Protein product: CASSPRDRERSGGYTF.

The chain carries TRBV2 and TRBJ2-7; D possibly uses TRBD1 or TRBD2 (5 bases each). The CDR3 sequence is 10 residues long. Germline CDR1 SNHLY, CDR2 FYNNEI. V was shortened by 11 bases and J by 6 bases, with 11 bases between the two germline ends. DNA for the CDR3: TGTGCCGGCCCGGGGCCCGAGCAGTACTTC. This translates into CAGPGPEQYF.

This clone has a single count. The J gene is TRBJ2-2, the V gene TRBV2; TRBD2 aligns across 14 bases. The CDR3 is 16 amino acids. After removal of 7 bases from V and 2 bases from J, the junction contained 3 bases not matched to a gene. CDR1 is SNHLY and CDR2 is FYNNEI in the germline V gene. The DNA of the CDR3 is TGTGCCAGCAAGACTAGCGGGAGGGCCAACACCGGGGAGCTGTTTTTT. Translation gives CASKTSGRANTGELFF.

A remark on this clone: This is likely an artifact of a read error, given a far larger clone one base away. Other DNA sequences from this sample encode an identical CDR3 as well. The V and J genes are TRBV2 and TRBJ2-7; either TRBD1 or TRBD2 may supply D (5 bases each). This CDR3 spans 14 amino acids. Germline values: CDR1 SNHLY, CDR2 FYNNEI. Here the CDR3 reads CASSVEDNSYEQYF. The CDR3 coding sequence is TGCGCCAGCAGTGTGGAGGACAACTCCTACGAGCAGTACTTC.

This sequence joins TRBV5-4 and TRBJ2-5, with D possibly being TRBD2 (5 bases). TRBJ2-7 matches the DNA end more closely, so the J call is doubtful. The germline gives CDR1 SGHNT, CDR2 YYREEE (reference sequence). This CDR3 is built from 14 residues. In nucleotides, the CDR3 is TGTGCCAGCAGCTTGGCGCCCGGGAAAGGCGAGCAGTACTTC. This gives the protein CASSLAPGKGEQYF.

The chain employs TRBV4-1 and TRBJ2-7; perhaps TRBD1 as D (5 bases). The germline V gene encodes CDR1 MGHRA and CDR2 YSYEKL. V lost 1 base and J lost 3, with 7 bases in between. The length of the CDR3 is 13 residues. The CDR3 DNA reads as TGCGCCAGCAGCCAAGGCACAGGCTACGAGCAGTACTTC. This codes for CASSQGTGYEQYF.

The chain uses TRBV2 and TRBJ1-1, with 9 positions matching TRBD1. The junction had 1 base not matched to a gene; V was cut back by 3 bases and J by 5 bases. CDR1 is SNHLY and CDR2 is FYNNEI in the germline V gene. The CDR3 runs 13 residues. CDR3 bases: TGTGCCAGCAGTGAGGGGACAGGGACTGAAGCTTTCTTT. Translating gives CASSEGTGTEAFF.

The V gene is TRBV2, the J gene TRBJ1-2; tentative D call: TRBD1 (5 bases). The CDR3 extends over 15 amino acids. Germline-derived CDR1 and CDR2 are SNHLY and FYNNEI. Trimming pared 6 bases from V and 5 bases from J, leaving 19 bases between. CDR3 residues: CASSQGRRSPYGYTF. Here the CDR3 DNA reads TGTGCCAGCAGCCAGGGACGGCGTTCCCCTTATGGCTACACCTTC.

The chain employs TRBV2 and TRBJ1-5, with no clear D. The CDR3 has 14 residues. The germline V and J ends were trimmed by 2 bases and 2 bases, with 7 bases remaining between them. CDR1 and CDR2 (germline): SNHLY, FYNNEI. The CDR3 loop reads CASSEQRGNQPQHF. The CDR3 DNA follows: TGTGCCAGCAGTGAACAACGAGGCAATCAGCCCCAGCATTTT.

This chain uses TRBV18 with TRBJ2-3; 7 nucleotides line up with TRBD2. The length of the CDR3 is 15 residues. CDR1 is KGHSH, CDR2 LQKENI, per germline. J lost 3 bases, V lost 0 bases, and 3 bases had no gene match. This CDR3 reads CASSPPGLTTDTQYF. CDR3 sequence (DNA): TGTGCCAGCTCACCACCGGGACTAACTACAGATACGCAGTATTTT.

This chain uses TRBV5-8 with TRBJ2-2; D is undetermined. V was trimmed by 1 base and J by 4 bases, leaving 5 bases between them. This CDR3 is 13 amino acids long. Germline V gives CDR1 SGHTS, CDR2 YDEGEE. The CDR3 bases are TGTGCCAGCAGCTTGTCCTTCACCGGGGAGCTGTTTTTT. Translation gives CASSLSFTGELFF.

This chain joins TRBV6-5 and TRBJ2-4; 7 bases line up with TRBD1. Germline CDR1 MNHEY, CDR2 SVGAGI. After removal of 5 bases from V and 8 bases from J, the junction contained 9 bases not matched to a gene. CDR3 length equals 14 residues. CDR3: CASSLRTGRDIQYF. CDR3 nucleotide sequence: TGTGCCAGCAGTCTTAGGACAGGTAGAGACATTCAGTACTTC.

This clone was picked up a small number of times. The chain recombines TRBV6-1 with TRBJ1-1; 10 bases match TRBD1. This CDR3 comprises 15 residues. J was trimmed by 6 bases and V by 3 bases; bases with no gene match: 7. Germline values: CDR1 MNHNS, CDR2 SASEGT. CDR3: CASSETTGGGAEAFF. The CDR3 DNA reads TGTGCCAGCAGTGAGACGACAGGGGGCGGCGCTGAAGCTTTCTTT.

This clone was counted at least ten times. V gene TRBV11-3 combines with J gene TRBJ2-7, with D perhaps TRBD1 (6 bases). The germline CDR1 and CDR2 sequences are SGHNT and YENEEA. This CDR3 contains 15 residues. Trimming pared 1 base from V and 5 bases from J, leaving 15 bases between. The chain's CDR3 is CASSLGPPGHNEQYF. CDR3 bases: TGTGCCAGCAGCTTAGGCCCCCCGGGACATAACGAGCAGTACTTC.